This entry concerns a single T cell receptor beta chain. What it binds is not known. This specimen belongs to a study of T-cell memory formation after mild COVID-19. Study at large: Largely donor-specific sequence clusters came from a couple of donors. Overall study results and limits: The second-wave clones peaking on day 37 were not confirmed as SARS-CoV-2-specific. Pre-infection memory already had some responding clones, implying cross-reactive memory joined.

From 5'RACE with constant-segment primers came TCR alpha and TCR beta cDNA libraries that carried sample barcodes and UMIs. TCRdb redid the calling of the 5' RACE reads with MiXCR, one entry per CDR3 protein. The data contain approximately 430,000 distinct CDR3 sequences, around a quarter of them singletons. Germline CDR1 reads MNHEY; CDR2 reads SMNVEV (reference sequence). CDR3 length equals 13 residues. V was trimmed by 6 bases and J by 8 bases, leaving 11 bases between them. Specimen: PBMCs or a T cell subset sorted from them (not recorded which). The rearrangement uses TRBV27 and TRBJ1-6, with D perhaps TRBD1 (5 bases). This receptor was taken from an adult woman who had mild COVID-19 (a few samples of this study predate the infection). Cell type and time point are not known. The CDR3 here is CASSHTGDSPLHF. The DNA of the CDR3 is TGTGCCAGCAGCCATACGGGGGATTCACCCCTCCACTTT.